This record concerns one TCR beta chain sequence. Its binding antigen is unknown. A much larger clone differs from this one at a single base, so this may be a read error. The sample originates from a study of response to subunit inactivated influenza vaccine (dated by TCRdb to the late 2010s). Background on the whole study: Deep quantitative T cell receptor repertoire profiling was used in the study to track responses to a trivalent subunit inactivated influenza vaccine. Results the study describes overall, beyond this receptor: The authors proposed that each seasonal influenza vaccination may bring in only a limited number of new T cells.

Library preparation was by RT-PCR. The instrument was an Illumina HiSeq 2500. The public reads were reprocessed in TCRdb via fastp at Q25 and MiXCR, keeping in-frame beta chains. Each CDR3 protein gets just one entry, which takes the most common genes and DNA from the rows behind it. For this sample there are about 650,000 distinct CDR3 sequences; around 16% appear just once. Together, the top ten hold approximately 10% of the sample. CDR1 and CDR2 were assigned from the germline V gene (reference sequence) as PRHDT and FYEKMQ. V loses 3 bases of germline sequence and J loses 7 bases, and the interval between the two ends is 12 bases. The cysteine opens and the phenylalanine closes a CDR3 of 13 amino acids. Of the read, only the CDR3 DNA is kept; its 39 bases are in frame from base 1.

The TCR sequence derives from a man in his forties or fifties who received an inactivated influenza vaccine. Donor details come from another sample of the same person, matched by shared clones. The chain employs TRBV13 and TRBJ2-5, with the D gene call left open. Material: PBMCs from blood, obtained 11 to 12 days after vaccination. The DNA sequence is TGTGCCAGCAGCTTCCCCAAGGAGACGACCCAGTACTTC. This is translated as CASSFPKETTQYF.